Each of the 20 T cell receptor beta chains below was sequenced from the same sample in a study of neurological immune-mediated disorders. One entry per CDR3 protein, called by TCRdb with MiXCR from the 5' RACE reads. The table records 55,000 to 70,000 distinct CDR3 sequences, about 4% of them present only once. Sequencing was performed on PBMCs. The receptor set was obtained from a young man with multiple sclerosis.

This clonotype was observed at least ten times. V and J are TRBV6-2 or TRBV6-3 and TRBJ1-1; no clear D gene. Looked up from germline, CDR1 is MNHEY and CDR2 is SVGEGT. CDR3 length: 13 amino acids. V was trimmed by 7 bases and J by 4 bases, leaving 13 bases between them. The CDR3 DNA reads as TGTGCCAGCAAAACCCACACTGTCACTGAAGCTTTCTTT. Translated, it gives CASKTHTVTEAFF.

This clonotype was seen repeatedly, ten times or more. The chain joins TRBV6-5 to TRBJ2-2; D remains unclear. The CDR3 is made up of 15 amino acids. The germline V and J ends were trimmed by 2 bases and 1 base, with 8 bases remaining between them. The germline V gene encodes CDR1 MNHEY and CDR2 SVGAGI. The CDR3 nucleotides read TGTGCCAGCAGTTACCTTAGCCAGAACACCGGGGAGCTGTTTTTT. Translated: CASSYLSQNTGELFF.

This clonotype has ten or more counts. The chain employs TRBV20-1 and TRBJ2-4, with TRBD2 matching over 8 bases. The V gene's germline CDR1 is DFQATT and CDR2 SNEGSKA (reference sequence). Trimming took 0 bases from V and 1 from J; bases not matched to a gene: 2. This CDR3 contains 15 residues. This chain's CDR3 is CSARDRGGAKNIQYF. For the CDR3, the DNA is TGCAGTGCTAGAGATCGCGGGGGGGCCAAAAACATTCAGTACTTC.

This clonotype was detected many times. The chain is built from TRBV2 and TRBJ2-7; TRBD2 is a possible D gene (5 bases). V was cut by 10 bases and J by 1 base, with 14 bases left in between. CDR3 size: 13 residues. The germline CDR1 and CDR2 sequences are SNHLY and FYNNEI. The CDR3 DNA sequence: TGTGCCACCCTGGAGGCTCCGTCCTACGAGCAGTACTTC. This codes for CATLEAPSYEQYF.

For this clonotype: A much larger clone sits a single nucleotide away, making a read error possible. The chain combines TRBV16 with TRBJ2-6, with a weak D call TRBD2 (6 bases). From germline, CDR1 is KGHSY and CDR2 FQNENV. Between the trimmed V and J ends, which lost 2 bases and 13 bases, there was a span of 12 bases. This CDR3 comprises 13 residues. The CDR3 region is CASSQGGVKVLTF. In nucleotides, the CDR3 is TGTGCCAGCAGCCAAGGAGGGGTCAAAGTCCTGACTTTC.

At least ten counts were recorded for this clonotype. This sequence joins TRBV10-2 and TRBJ2-4, with D possibly matching TRBD2 (6 bases). V lost 8 bases and J lost 8, with 10 bases in between. The CDR3 sequence is 11 residues long. The germline gives CDR1 WSHSY, CDR2 SAAADI. The CDR3 bases are TGCGCCAGCCATGCGGGACACATTCAGTACTTC. Residues: CASHAGHIQYF.

This clonotype was seen ten or more times. The rearrangement links TRBV7-9 to TRBJ1-1, with no clear D. CDR1 is SEHNR and CDR2 is FQNEAQ in the germline V gene (reference sequence). This CDR3 region has 12 residues. Trimming took 5 bases from V and 5 from J, leaving 9 bases between them. CDR3 amino acids: CASSPGGTEAFF. The CDR3 nucleotides read TGTGCCAGCAGCCCAGGAGGGACTGAAGCTTTCTTT.

This clonotype was counted many times. The V gene is TRBV7-2, the J gene TRBJ1-1; tentatively, D is TRBD1 (5 bases). Trimming stripped 1 base from V and 4 bases from J, with 10 bases between. This CDR3 has 14 residues. Germline CDR1 reads SGHTA; CDR2 reads FQGNSA. CDR3 sequence (DNA): TGTGCCAGCAGCTTAGTGGGTCAGGGCACTGAAGCTTTCTTT. Translated: CASSLVGQGTEAFF.

This clonotype showed up many times. The chain is built from TRBV7-2 and TRBJ2-7, with 7 bases aligning to TRBD2. CDR1 and CDR2 from the germline V gene are SGHTA and FQGNSA. The CDR3 length is 14 residues. J gave up 3 bases and V 4 bases, and 6 bases lay outside the gene matches. As DNA, the CDR3 is TGTGCCAGCAGCTCACCGGGACTAATCTACGAGCAGTACTTC. Translation: CASSSPGLIYEQYF.

This clonotype has ten or more counts. The J gene is TRBJ2-5, the V gene TRBV7-9; a possible D gene is TRBD2 (5 bases). V was cut by 1 base and J by 1 base, with 10 bases left in between. CDR3 length equals 15 residues. Germline V gene lookup returns CDR1 SEHNR and CDR2 FQNEAQ (reference sequence). The CDR3 region is CASSLGGGLQETQYF. The CDR3 DNA follows: TGTGCCAGCAGCTTAGGTGGAGGTCTCCAAGAGACCCAGTACTTC.

This clonotype was recorded many times. CDR3 residues: CASSETLGYNQPQHF. CDR3 sequence (DNA): TGTGCCAGCAGCGAAACGCTCGGGTACAATCAGCCCCAGCATTTT. The chain couples TRBV27 to TRBJ1-5; D is unresolved. Germline V gene sequence: CDR1 MNHEY, CDR2 SMNVEV (reference sequence). Trimming took 6 bases from V and 3 from J, leaving 15 bases between them. There are 15 residues in the CDR3.

This clonotype was recorded many times. The chain is built from TRBV7-2 and TRBJ2-7; possibly TRBD2 for D (6 bases). The CDR3 sequence is 14 residues long. Trimming left V 3 bases short and J 3 bases short, with 12 bases between. Looked up from germline, CDR1 is SGHTA and CDR2 is FQGNSA. The CDR3 here is CASSLEGTIYEQYF. CDR3 bases: TGTGCCAGCAGCTTGGAGGGAACAATCTACGAGCAGTACTTC.

In its sample, this clonotype was seen many times. The chain recombines TRBV9 with TRBJ2-1; D may be TRBD1 or TRBD2 (6 bases each). Germline CDR1 SGDLS, CDR2 YYNGEE. CDR3 length: 14 amino acids. V lost 0 bases and J lost 5, with 9 bases in between. DNA of the CDR3: TGTGCCAGCAGCGTAGGGGGGGCCAACAATGAGCAGTTCTTC. Translating it yields CASSVGGANNEQFF. The full variable domain, in which reference TRBV9 and TRBJ2-1 provide the parts outside the CDR3, is DSGVTQTPKHLITATGQRVTLRCSPRSGDLSVYWYQQSLDQGLQFLIQYYNGEERAKGNILERFSAQQFPDLHSELNLSSLELGDSALYFCASSVGGANNEQFFGPGTRLTVL.

This clonotype was detected ten times or more. The gene calls are TRBV7-2 and TRBJ2-7, with D maybe TRBD1 (7 bases). CDR3 length equals 12 residues. Germline V CDR1 and CDR2: SGHTA, FQGNSA. V lost 8 bases and J lost 3, with 11 bases in between. In DNA, the CDR3 is TGTGCCAGCGGAGGGGGCAACTACGAGCAGTACTTC. It codes for CASGGGNYEQYF.

This clonotype occurred many times. J is TRBJ2-6 and V is TRBV5-1; D is unresolved. The CDR3 contains 15 residues. With 0 bases removed from V and 0 bases from J, the gap between germline ends came to 4 bases. Germline loops: CDR1 SGHRS, CDR2 YFSETQ. This CDR3 is CASSLVPSGANVLTF. The CDR3 DNA follows: TGCGCCAGCAGCTTGGTCCCCTCTGGGGCCAACGTCCTGACTTTC.

CDR3 protein: CASSPAPKETQYF. The CDR3, as DNA: TGTGCCAGCTCACCGGCCCCTAAAGAGACCCAGTACTTC. The chain couples TRBV18 to TRBJ2-5; D remains ambiguous. V shed 3 bases and J shed 3 bases, with 8 bases lying between them. Germline V gene lookup returns CDR1 KGHSH and CDR2 LQKENI. The CDR3 has 13 residues.

This clonotype was seen many times. This chain connects TRBV4-1 to TRBJ2-5; TRBD2 aligns across 11 bases. Per germline, CDR1 MGHRA and CDR2 YSYEKL. The ends lost 4 bases at V and 2 bases at J; junction bases unmatched: 6. The CDR3 loop spans 16 amino acids. The CDR3 DNA is TGCGCCAGCAGCCTTGGTAGCGGGGGGGCACAAGAGACCCAGTACTTC. This gives the protein CASSLGSGGAQETQYF.

This clonotype came up many times. The rearrangement joins TRBV12-3 or TRBV12-4 to TRBJ1-1, with 8 nucleotides matching TRBD1. V dropped 4 bases and J dropped 5; count of bases not matched to a gene: 6. The CDR3 is made up of 14 amino acids. As DNA, the CDR3 is TGTGCCAGCAGTTGGGGGACAGGCAGAACTGAAGCTTTCTTT. Its protein is CASSWGTGRTEAFF.

Comment on this clonotype: Just one base apart from a much larger clone, this may be a read error. The chain uses TRBV9 and TRBJ2-7; D is unresolved. This CDR3 region has 13 residues. The germline V gene has CDR1 SGDLS and CDR2 YYNGEE. Trimming took off 5 bases at V and 7 bases at J, with 16 bases between the two ends. The CDR3: CASSRIASYEQYF. The CDR3 DNA sequence: TGTGCCAGCAGTCGAATAGCCTCGTATGAGCAGTACTTC.

This clonotype was counted many times. The rearrangement links TRBV15 to TRBJ2-3, with 10 bases matching TRBD2. With V trimmed by 5 bases and J by 4 bases, 6 bases remained unmatched. Germline values: CDR1 LNHNV, CDR2 YYDKDF (reference sequence). The CDR3 has 15 amino acids. The CDR3 spells CATSLTTSGSDTQYF. CDR3 DNA sequence: TGTGCCACCAGCTTGACGACTAGCGGGTCAGATACGCAGTATTTT.